This TCR beta chain was recorded in a study of blood T cell repertoires in COVID-19. Study in general: Donors in the United States, Italy and Spain gave samples during acute or convalescent COVID-19.

Libraries were prepared by immunoSEQ multiplex PCR; TCRdb keeps only in-frame clonotypes and omits some of them. The repertoire holds approximately 290,000 clones, with 80% to 85% as singletons. The CDR3 loop spans 15 amino acids. CDR1 and CDR2 from the germline V gene are MNHEY and SVGAGI. V trimming: 5 bases; J trimming: 3 bases; junction bases outside the gene matches: 5. This clonotype was sampled from a person aged 65 to 85 with COVID-19, enrolled during active disease. Sequences were obtained from peripheral blood. This chain connects TRBV6-5 to TRBJ1-1; 11 nucleotides align to TRBD1. The CDR3 bases are TGTGCCAGCAGTCGCCGGGGACAGGGGGACACTGAAGCTTTCTTT. Amino acid sequence: CASSRRGQGDTEAFF.